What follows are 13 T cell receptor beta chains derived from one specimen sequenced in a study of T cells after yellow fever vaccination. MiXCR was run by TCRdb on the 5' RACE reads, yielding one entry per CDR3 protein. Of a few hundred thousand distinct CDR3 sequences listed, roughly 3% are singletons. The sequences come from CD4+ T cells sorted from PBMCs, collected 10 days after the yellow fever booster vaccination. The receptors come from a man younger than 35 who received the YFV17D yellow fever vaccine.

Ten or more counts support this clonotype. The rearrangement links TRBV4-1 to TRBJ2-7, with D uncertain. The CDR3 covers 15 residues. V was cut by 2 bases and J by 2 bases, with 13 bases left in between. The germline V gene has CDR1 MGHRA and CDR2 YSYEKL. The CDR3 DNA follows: TGCGCCAGCAGCCAAATCCAGGCAGAGGCCTACGAGCAGTACTTC. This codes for CASSQIQAEAYEQYF.

The CDR3 sequence: CASSATGGETQYF. The CDR3 DNA is TGTGCCAGCAGCGCGACGGGGGGGGAGACCCAGTACTTC. The rearrangement uses TRBV7-9 and TRBJ2-5, with 8 bases fitting TRBD2. Trimming removed 5 bases from V and 5 bases from J; junction bases left unmatched: 4. The germline V gene has CDR1 SEHNR and CDR2 FQNEAQ (reference sequence). The CDR3 is 13 amino acids.

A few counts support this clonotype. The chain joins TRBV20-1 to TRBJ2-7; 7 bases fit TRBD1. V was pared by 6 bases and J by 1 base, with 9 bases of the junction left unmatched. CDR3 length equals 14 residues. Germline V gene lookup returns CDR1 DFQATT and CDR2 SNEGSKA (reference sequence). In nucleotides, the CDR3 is TGCAGTGCCAGAACAGGGGTCAATTCCTACGAGCAGTACGTC. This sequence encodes CSARTGVNSYEQYV.

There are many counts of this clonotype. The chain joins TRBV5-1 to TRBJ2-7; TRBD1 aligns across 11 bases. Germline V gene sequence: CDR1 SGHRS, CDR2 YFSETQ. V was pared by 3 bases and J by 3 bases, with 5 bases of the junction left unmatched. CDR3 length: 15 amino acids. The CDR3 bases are TGCGCCAGCAGCTGGACAGGGGGCCCAGACTACGAGCAGTACTTC. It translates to CASSWTGGPDYEQYF.

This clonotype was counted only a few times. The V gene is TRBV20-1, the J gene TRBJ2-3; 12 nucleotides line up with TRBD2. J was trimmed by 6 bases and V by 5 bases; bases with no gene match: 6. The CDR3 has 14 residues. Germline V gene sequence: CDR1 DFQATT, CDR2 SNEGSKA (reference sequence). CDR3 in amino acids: CSAGLAGTRDTQYF. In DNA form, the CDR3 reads TGCAGTGCTGGACTAGCGGGGACCAGGGATACGCAGTATTTT.

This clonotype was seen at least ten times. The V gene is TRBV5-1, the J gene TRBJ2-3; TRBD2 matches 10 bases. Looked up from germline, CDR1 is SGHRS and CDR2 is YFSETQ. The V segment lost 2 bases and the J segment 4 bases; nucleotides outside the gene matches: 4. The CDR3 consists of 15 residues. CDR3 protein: CASSFSTSGPDTQYF. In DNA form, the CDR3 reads TGCGCCAGCAGCTTTTCGACTAGCGGGCCAGATACGCAGTATTTT.

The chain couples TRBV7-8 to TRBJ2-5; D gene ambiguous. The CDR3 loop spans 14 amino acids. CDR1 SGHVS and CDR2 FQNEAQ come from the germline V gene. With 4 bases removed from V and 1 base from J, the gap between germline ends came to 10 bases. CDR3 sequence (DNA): TGTGCCAGCAGCTCTCAAAGGGTCCAAGAGACCCAGTACTTC. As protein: CASSSQRVQETQYF.

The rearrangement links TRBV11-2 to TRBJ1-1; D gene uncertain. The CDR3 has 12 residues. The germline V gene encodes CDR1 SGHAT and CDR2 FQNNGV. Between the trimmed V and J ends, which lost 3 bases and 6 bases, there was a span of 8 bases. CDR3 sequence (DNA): TGTGCCAGCAGCTTCCCGGCGGCTGAAGCTTTCTTT. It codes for CASSFPAAEAFF.

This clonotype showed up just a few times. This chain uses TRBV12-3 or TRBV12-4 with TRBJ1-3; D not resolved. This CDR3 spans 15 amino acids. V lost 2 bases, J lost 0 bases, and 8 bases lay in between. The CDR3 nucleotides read TGTGCCAGCAGTTTAACACGGGGCTCTGGAAACACCATATATTTT. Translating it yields CASSLTRGSGNTIYF.

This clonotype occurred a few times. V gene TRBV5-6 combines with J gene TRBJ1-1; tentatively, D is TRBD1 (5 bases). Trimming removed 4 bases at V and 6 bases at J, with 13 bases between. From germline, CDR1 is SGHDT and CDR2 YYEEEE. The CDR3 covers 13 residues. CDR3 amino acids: CASSLLGGSEAFF. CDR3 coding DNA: TGTGCCAGCAGCCTCCTCGGGGGGTCTGAAGCTTTCTTT.

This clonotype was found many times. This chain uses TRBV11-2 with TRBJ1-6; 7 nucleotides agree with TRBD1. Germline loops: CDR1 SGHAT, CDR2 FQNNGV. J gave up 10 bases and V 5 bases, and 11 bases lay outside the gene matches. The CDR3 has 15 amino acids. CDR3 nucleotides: TGTGCCAGCAGCCCATCAAGACAGGGCTTATCACCCCTCCACTTT. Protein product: CASSPSRQGLSPLHF.

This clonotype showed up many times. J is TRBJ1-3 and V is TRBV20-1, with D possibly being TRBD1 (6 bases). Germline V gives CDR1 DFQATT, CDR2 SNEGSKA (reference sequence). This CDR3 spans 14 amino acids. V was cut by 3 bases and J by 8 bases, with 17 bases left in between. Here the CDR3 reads CSASSSGGADTIYF. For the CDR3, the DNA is TGCAGTGCTAGTTCGTCCGGGGGCGCGGACACCATATATTTT.

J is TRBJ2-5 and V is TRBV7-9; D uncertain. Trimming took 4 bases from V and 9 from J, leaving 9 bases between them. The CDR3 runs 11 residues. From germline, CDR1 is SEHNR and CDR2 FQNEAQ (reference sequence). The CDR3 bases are TGTGCCAGCAGCTCCCCATCCCCCCAGTACTTC. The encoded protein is CASSSPSPQYF.